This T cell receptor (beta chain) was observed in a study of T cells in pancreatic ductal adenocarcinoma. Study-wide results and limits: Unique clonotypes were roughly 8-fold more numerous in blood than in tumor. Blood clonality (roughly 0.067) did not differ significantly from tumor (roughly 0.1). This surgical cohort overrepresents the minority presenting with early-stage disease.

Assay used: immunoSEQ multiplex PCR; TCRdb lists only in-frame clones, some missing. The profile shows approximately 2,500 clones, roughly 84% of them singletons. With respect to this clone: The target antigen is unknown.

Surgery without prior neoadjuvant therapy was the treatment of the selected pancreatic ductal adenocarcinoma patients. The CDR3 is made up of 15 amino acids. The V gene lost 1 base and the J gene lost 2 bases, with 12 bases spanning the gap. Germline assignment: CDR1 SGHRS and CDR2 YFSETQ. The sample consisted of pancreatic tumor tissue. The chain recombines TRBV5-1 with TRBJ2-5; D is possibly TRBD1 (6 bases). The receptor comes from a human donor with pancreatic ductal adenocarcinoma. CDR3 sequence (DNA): TGCGCCAGCAGCTTGCAGACAGGCGAGCAAGAGACCCAGTACTTC. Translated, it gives CASSLQTGEQETQYF.